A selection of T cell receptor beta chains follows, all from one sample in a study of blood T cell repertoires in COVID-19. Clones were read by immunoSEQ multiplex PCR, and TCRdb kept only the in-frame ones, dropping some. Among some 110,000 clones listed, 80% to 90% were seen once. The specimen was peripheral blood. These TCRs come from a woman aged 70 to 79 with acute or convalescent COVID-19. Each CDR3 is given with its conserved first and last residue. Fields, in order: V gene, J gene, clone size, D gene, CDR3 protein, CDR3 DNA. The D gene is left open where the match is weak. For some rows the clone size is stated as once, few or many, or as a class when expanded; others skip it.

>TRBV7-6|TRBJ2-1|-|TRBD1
CASSLLRDRDNEQFF
TGTGCCAGCAGCCTCCTCCGGGACAGGGACAATGAGCAGTTCTTC
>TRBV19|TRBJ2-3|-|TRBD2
CASSPASGGYPRTDTQYF
TGTGCCAGTAGCCCCGCCAGCGGGGGCTACCCCCGCACAGATACGCAGTATTTT
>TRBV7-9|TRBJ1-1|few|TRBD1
CASSPKDRVGTEAFF
TGTGCCAGCAGCCCAAAGGACAGGGTGGGCACTGAAGCTTTCTTT
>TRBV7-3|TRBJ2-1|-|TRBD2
CASSLSGGRGDEQFF
TGTGCCAGCAGCTTATCTGGCGGGAGAGGTGATGAGCAGTTCTTC
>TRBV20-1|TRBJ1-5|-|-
CSASSERSGNQPQHF
TGCAGTGCTAGTTCCGAGAGATCGGGCAATCAGCCCCAGCATTTT
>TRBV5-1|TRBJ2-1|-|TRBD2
CASSLDLSGRSYNEQFF
TGCGCCAGCAGCTTGGACCTTAGCGGGAGGTCCTACAATGAGCAGTTCTTC
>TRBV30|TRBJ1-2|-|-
CAWSVLRGYTF
TGTGCCTGGAGTGTACTGCGTGGCTACACCTTC
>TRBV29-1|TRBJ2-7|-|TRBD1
CSATEGQGAYEQYF
TGCAGTGCTACGGAGGGACAGGGGGCCTACGAGCAGTACTTC
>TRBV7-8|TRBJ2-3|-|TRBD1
CASSLVMGQETDTQYF
TGTGCCAGCAGCTTAGTTATGGGACAGGAAACAGATACGCAGTATTTT
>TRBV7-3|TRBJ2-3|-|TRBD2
CASSFGVAGIADTQYF
TGTGCCAGCAGCTTCGGGGTAGCGGGAATCGCAGATACGCAGTATTTT
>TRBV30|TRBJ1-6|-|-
CAWSGGGLDNSPLHF
TGTGCCTGGAGTGGGGGGGGGTTGGATAATTCACCCCTCCACTTT
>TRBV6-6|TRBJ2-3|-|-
CASSQQGTANTDTQYF
TGTGCCAGCAGCCAACAGGGGACTGCCAACACAGATACGCAGTATTTT
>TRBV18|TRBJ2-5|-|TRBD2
CASSPVSGVQETQYF
TGTGCCAGCTCACCAGTTAGCGGGGTGCAAGAGACCCAGTACTTC
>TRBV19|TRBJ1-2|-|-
CASTPPGGRNYGYTF
TGTGCCAGTACTCCTCCCGGCGGGCGGAACTATGGCTACACCTTC
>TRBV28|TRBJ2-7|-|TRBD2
CASSPGGGYYEQYF
TGTGCCAGCAGCCCTGGCGGGGGATACTACGAGCAGTACTTC
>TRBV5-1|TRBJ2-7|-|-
CASSAEGSREQYF
TGCGCCAGCAGCGCGGAGGGGTCCCGCGAGCAGTACTTC
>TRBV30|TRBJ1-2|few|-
CAWTRLAGSYGYTF
TGTGCCTGGACCCGCCTGGCAGGGTCCTATGGCTACACCTTC